The 25 T cell receptor beta chains below come from one sample, sequenced in a study of T cell responses to AZD1222 COVID-19 vaccine. Using immunoSEQ multiplex PCR, the repertoire was profiled, and TCRdb retains in-frame clones only, with some absent. The sample records 150,000 or so clones, 70% to 90% being singletons. Material: peripheral blood, obtained on day 0 of MenACWY control vaccination. These receptors all stem from an adult in good health.

The chain joins TRBV19 to TRBJ1-1; D may be TRBD1 (6 bases). This CDR3 contains 16 residues. V was trimmed by 1 base and J by 4 bases, leaving 16 bases between them. Germline V CDR1 and CDR2: LNHDA, SQIVND (reference sequence). The CDR3, as DNA: TGTGCCAGTAGTATAGTCCCGGGGGCGGGCGTCACTGAAGCTTTCTTT. Translated: CASSIVPGAGVTEAFF. The full variable domain, in which reference TRBV19 and TRBJ1-1 provide the parts outside the CDR3, is DGGITQSPKYLFRKEGQNVTLSCEQNLNHDAMYWYRQDPGQGLRLIYYSQIVNDFQKGDIAEGYSVSREKKESFPLTVTSAQKNPTAFYLCASSIVPGAGVTEAFFGQGTRLTVV.

V is TRBV5-5 and J is TRBJ1-5; no clear D gene. Germline V gives CDR1 SGHKS, CDR2 YYEKEE (reference sequence). Between the trimmed V and J ends, which lost 4 bases and 3 bases, there was a span of 11 bases. This CDR3 is built from 14 residues. The CDR3 region has the DNA TGTGCCAGCAGCCTATCTGGATTCAATCAGCCCCAGCATTTT. Its protein is CASSLSGFNQPQHF.

This clone appeared a single time. The chain is built from TRBV28 and TRBJ1-3; D is ambiguous. Germline V CDR1 and CDR2: MDHEN, SYDVKM. The V end was cut by 5 bases, the J end by 4 bases, with 9 bases between. The CDR3 is 13 amino acids. The CDR3 region has the DNA TGTGCCAGCAGTCTATACGCCGGAAACACCATATATTTT. This translates into CASSLYAGNTIYF.

The rearrangement uses TRBV15 and TRBJ1-2; 12 bases match TRBD1. The J segment lost 4 bases and the V segment lost 5 bases, leaving 2 bases of the junction unmatched. Per the germline V gene, CDR1 is LNHNV and CDR2 is YYDKDF (reference sequence). The CDR3 sequence is 14 residues long. The CDR3 DNA is TGTGCCACCAGCTGGGACAGGGGGCTCTATGGCTACACCTTC. Its protein is CATSWDRGLYGYTF.

This clone was seen only once. CDR3: CSGWDTLSYEQYF. The CDR3 DNA is TGCAGCGGTTGGGACACTTTGTCCTACGAGCAGTACTTC. V and J are TRBV29-1 and TRBJ2-7, with TRBD1 as a possible D gene (6 bases). CDR3 length equals 13 residues. V lost 7 bases, J lost 1 base, and 14 bases lay in between. Germline assignment: CDR1 SQVTM and CDR2 ANQGSEA.

The V gene is TRBV4-2, the J gene TRBJ2-3, with no clear D. Germline-derived CDR1 and CDR2 are LGHNA and YNFKEQ. The CDR3 extends over 14 amino acids. V lost 0 bases to trimming and J lost 8 bases, with 12 bases between them. The CDR3 sequence is CASSQDRSSGTQYF. In DNA form, the CDR3 reads TGTGCCAGCAGCCAAGATCGCAGTTCTGGTACGCAGTATTTT.

The table lists this clone with a count of one. This rearrangement joins TRBV27 to TRBJ1-2; no firm D call. Germline V gene sequence: CDR1 MNHEY, CDR2 SMNVEV (reference sequence). V lost 4 bases and J lost 4, with 10 bases in between. This CDR3 contains 13 residues. DNA for the CDR3: TGTGCCAGCAGTTCCCGGCGGGGCTATGGCTACACCTTC. This sequence encodes CASSSRRGYGYTF.

This clone was detected once. The rearrangement uses TRBV5-1 and TRBJ2-7; D possibly uses TRBD1 or TRBD2 (5 bases each). The CDR3 totals 14 residues. Germline lookup yields CDR1 SGHRS and CDR2 YFSETQ. Between the trimmed V and J ends, which lost 4 bases and 1 base, there was a span of 12 bases. CDR3 region: CASSKTGPSYEQYF. CDR3 bases: TGCGCCAGCAGCAAAACGGGGCCTTCCTACGAGCAGTACTTC.

Written as DNA, the CDR3 is TGTGCCAGCAGTTTATCGCCCACGGGACAGAACTATGGCTACACCTTC. This encodes CASSLSPTGQNYGYTF. J is TRBJ1-2 and V is TRBV27, with 7 bases lining up with TRBD1. This CDR3 has 16 amino acids. Trimming took 0 bases from V and 2 from J; bases not matched to a gene: 6. Germline-derived CDR1 and CDR2 are MNHEY and SMNVEV (reference sequence).

This CDR3 is CASSTNIYGYTF. CDR3 DNA: TGTGCCAGCAGCACGAACATCTATGGCTACACCTTC. The chain links TRBV28 to TRBJ1-2; D unresolved. The CDR3 covers 12 residues. Trimming took 6 bases from V and 4 from J, leaving 9 bases between them. Germline V CDR1 and CDR2: MDHEN, SYDVKM.

This rearrangement joins TRBV6-2 or TRBV6-3 to TRBJ1-2, with 8 bases aligning to TRBD1. The CDR3 extends over 13 amino acids. V lost 2 bases and J lost 8; bases outside the gene matches: 4. CDR1 MNHEY and CDR2 SVGEGT come from the germline V gene. The CDR3 DNA sequence: TGTGCCAGCAGTTACGGGACAGGCGGGGGCTACACCTTC. This sequence encodes CASSYGTGGGYTF.

The V call is TRBV10-3, the J call TRBJ1-1; D unclear. With 3 bases removed from V and 0 bases from J, the gap between germline ends came to 5 bases. This CDR3 has 13 residues. CDR1 is ENHRY and CDR2 is SYGVKD in the germline V gene. The CDR3 sequence: CAISDQMNTEAFF. The CDR3 DNA reads as TGTGCCATCAGTGATCAGATGAACACTGAAGCTTTCTTT.

This clone was seen a single time. The chain has TRBV6-5 and TRBJ1-4, with D possibly TRBD1 on 5 matching bases. Looked up from germline, CDR1 is MNHEY and CDR2 is SVGAGI. Between the trimmed V and J ends, which lost 5 bases and 4 bases, there was a span of 11 bases. The CDR3 is made up of 14 amino acids. CDR3 in amino acids: CASSITGFNEKLFF. The CDR3 DNA is TGTGCCAGCAGTATCACAGGATTTAATGAAAAACTGTTTTTT.

This clone was picked up one time. The chain links TRBV7-2 to TRBJ1-3; 7 bases agree with TRBD1. CDR3 size: 16 residues. V trimming: 4 bases; J trimming: 0 bases; junction bases outside the gene matches: 6. Germline lookup yields CDR1 SGHTA and CDR2 FQGNSA. The CDR3 DNA reads TGTGCCAGCAGCTCGGACAGGAGACTCTCTGGAAACACCATATATTTT. Translation: CASSSDRRLSGNTIYF.

This CDR3 is CASSLALTGSGGDTQYF. CDR3 nucleotide sequence: TGCGCCAGCAGCTTGGCGCTGACAGGCTCCGGGGGAGATACGCAGTATTTT. The V gene is TRBV5-1, the J gene TRBJ2-3, with D possibly called TRBD1 or TRBD2 (6 bases each). V was trimmed by 0 bases and J by 5 bases, leaving 19 bases between them. The germline V gene encodes CDR1 SGHRS and CDR2 YFSETQ. This CDR3 spans 17 amino acids.

This rearrangement joins TRBV5-4 to TRBJ2-5; perhaps TRBD1 as D (6 bases). The CDR3 loop spans 15 amino acids. V was trimmed by 4 bases and J by 5 bases, leaving 18 bases between them. Germline CDR1 SGHNT, CDR2 YYREEE (reference sequence). This chain's CDR3 is CASSQTSGEWETQYF. The DNA of the CDR3 is TGTGCCAGCAGCCAGACCTCAGGGGAGTGGGAGACCCAGTACTTC. The whole variable domain, filled in from reference TRBV5-4 and TRBJ2-5, reads ETGVTQSPTHLIKTRGQQVTLRCSSQSGHNTVSWYQQALGQGPQFIFQYYREEENGRGNFPPRFSGLQFPNYSSELNVNALELDDSALYLCASSQTSGEWETQYFGPGTRLLVL.

This chain joins TRBV6-2 or TRBV6-3 and TRBJ2-1; D remains unclear. The length of the CDR3 is 13 residues. V gave up 5 bases and J gave up 8 bases, with 13 bases separating them. CDR1 is MNHEY, CDR2 SVGEGT, per germline. CDR3 loop: CASSRADPDEQFF. For the CDR3, the DNA is TGTGCCAGCAGTCGGGCCGATCCAGATGAGCAGTTCTTC.

This clone was counted a few times. DNA of the CDR3: TGTGCCAGCAGCTTGCGGACCGACCAGATCCACGAGCAGTACTTC. This codes for CASSLRTDQIHEQYF. The V call is TRBV5-5, the J call TRBJ2-7, with unresolved D. The CDR3 spans 15 residues. Germline CDR1 reads SGHKS; CDR2 reads YYEKEE (reference sequence). V was trimmed by 1 base and J by 5 bases, leaving 16 bases between them.

CDR3 amino acids: CASSPWTGGTNQPQHF. The CDR3 coding sequence is TGTGCCAGCAGCCCTTGGACAGGGGGCACCAATCAGCCCCAGCATTTT. This chain links TRBV5-6 with TRBJ1-5; 11 nucleotides align to TRBD1. The ends lost 4 bases at V and 3 bases at J; junction bases unmatched: 6. The CDR3 totals 16 residues. Germline CDR1 and CDR2: SGHDT and YYEEEE.

This clone was detected a few times. Other DNA sequences in the sample encode the same CDR3. CDR3 nucleotide sequence: TGTGCCAGCAGCCAAGATCGGGTTCAGCCCCAGCATTTT. Translating it yields CASSQDRVQPQHF. The chain joins TRBV3-1 (or the pseudogene TRBV3-2) to TRBJ1-5; D gene uncertain. This CDR3 comprises 13 residues. V shed 0 bases and J shed 6 bases, with 6 bases lying between them. The germline CDR1 and CDR2 sequences are LGHDT and YNNKEL (reference sequence).

V and J are TRBV6-5 and TRBJ1-5, with D tentatively TRBD1 (6 bases). This CDR3 has 13 amino acids. With 4 bases removed from V and 4 bases from J, the gap between germline ends came to 8 bases. Germline V gene sequence: CDR1 MNHEY, CDR2 SVGAGI. The CDR3 nucleotides read TGTGCCAGCAGTTCCGACAGGAATCAGCCCCAGCATTTT. Translated, it gives CASSSDRNQPQHF.

V and J are TRBV28 and TRBJ2-1, with D possibly being TRBD1 or TRBD2 (6 bases each). Trimming cost V 6 bases and J 8 bases, with 23 bases left between them. CDR1 is MDHEN and CDR2 is SYDVKM in the germline V gene. This CDR3 contains 16 residues. The CDR3 reads CASSGPGEERRDEQFF. The DNA of the CDR3 is TGTGCCAGCAGCGGTCCAGGGGAGGAAAGGCGGGATGAGCAGTTCTTC.

The V gene is TRBV2, the J gene TRBJ1-6; D remains ambiguous. In germline, CDR1 is SNHLY, CDR2 FYNNEI. CDR3 length: 16 amino acids. The germline V and J ends were trimmed by 3 bases and 0 bases, with 9 bases remaining between them. The CDR3 coding sequence is TGTGCCAGCAGTGAGGCGGGAAGCTCCTATAATTCACCCCTCCACTTT. It is translated as CASSEAGSSYNSPLHF.

This chain connects TRBV11-3 to TRBJ1-1, with TRBD1 as a possible D gene (5 bases). V shed 5 bases and J shed 4 bases, with 11 bases lying between them. CDR1 is SGHNT, CDR2 YENEEA, per germline. The CDR3 has 13 amino acids. The CDR3 sequence is CASSPSGLTEAFF. CDR3 nucleotides: TGTGCCAGCAGCCCCTCGGGGCTCACTGAAGCTTTCTTT.

In nucleotides, the CDR3 is TGCGCCTTAAGTTGGGCCGGACAGATCAACACCGGGGAGCTGTTTTTT. Translation: CALSWAGQINTGELFF. The chain links TRBV23-1 to TRBJ2-2; the D gene is possibly TRBD1 (6 bases). TRBV23-1 is an ORF, and what it does is uncertain. V lost 11 bases to trimming and J lost 2 bases, with 21 bases between them. CDR3 length: 16 residues.